Listed below are T cell receptor beta chains from one sample, sequenced in a study of blood T cell repertoires in COVID-19. TCRdb's copy holds only in-frame clones and misses some; the assay was immunoSEQ multiplex PCR. The sample lists 120,000 to 150,000 clones, about nine tenths occurring once. Sequenced: peripheral blood. These receptors were taken from a woman older than 75 with acute or convalescent COVID-19. CDR3s include the opening cysteine and the closing phenylalanine or tryptophan. Each record gives: clone size, V gene, D gene, J gene, CDR3 protein, CDR3 DNA. D genes are given only for firm matches. Not every row has a clone size; where given, it reads once, few, many or a size class.

-	TRBV5-1	TRBD1	TRBJ1-1	CASSLIVQGDTEAFF	TGCGCCAGCAGCTTGATTGTACAGGGGGACACTGAAGCTTTCTTT
-	TRBV6-1	-	TRBJ1-2	CASSETENYGYTF	TGTGCCAGCAGTGAAACAGAAAACTATGGCTACACCTTC
-	TRBV7-3	-	TRBJ2-1	CASSGQGSSYNEQFF	TGTGCCAGCAGCGGTCAGGGTAGCTCCTACAATGAGCAGTTCTTC
-	TRBV18	-	TRBJ2-7	CASSQKGAAGISYEQYF	TGTGCCAGCTCACAAAAGGGGGCGGCGGGGATCTCCTACGAGCAGTACTTC
-	TRBV28	-	TRBJ2-5	CASSLAVQETQYF	TGTGCCAGCAGTTTGGCGGTCCAAGAGACCCAGTACTTC
-	TRBV30	-	TRBJ2-7	CAWSQGGEYEQYF	TGTGCCTGGAGTCAGGGGGGCGAGTACGAGCAGTACTTC
once	TRBV6-1	-	TRBJ1-2	CASSEGDNHGYTF	TGTGCCAGCAGTGAAGGGGACAACCATGGCTACACCTTC
-	TRBV5-1	TRBD1	TRBJ1-1	CASSSEGTGRTEAFF	TGCGCCAGCAGCTCCGAAGGGACAGGCCGCACTGAAGCTTTCTTT
-	TRBV7-9	TRBD1	TRBJ2-7	CASSLDLGQGISYEQYF	TGTGCCAGCAGCTTAGACCTAGGACAGGGAATCTCCTACGAGCAGTACTTC
-	TRBV19	TRBD1	TRBJ2-2	CASSTTGASTGELFF	TGTGCCAGTAGTACGACAGGGGCGAGCACCGGGGAGCTGTTTTTT
-	TRBV3-1/TRBV3-2	-	TRBJ2-5	CASSQSETQYF	TGTGCCAGCAGCCAGAGTGAGACCCAGTACTTC
-	TRBV7-2	TRBD1	TRBJ1-5	CASSSNRGRNQPQHF	TGTGCCAGCAGCTCGAACAGGGGGCGCAATCAGCCCCAGCATTTT
once	TRBV6-5	-	TRBJ1-1	CASIGGGTEAFF	TGTGCCAGCATTGGGGGAGGGACTGAAGCTTTCTTT
-	TRBV18	TRBD1	TRBJ1-3	CASATGAAGNTIYF	TGTGCCAGCGCCACAGGGGCGGCTGGAAACACCATATATTTT
-	TRBV6-6	TRBD1	TRBJ2-2	CASSSQGALRTGELFF	TGTGCCAGCAGTTCTCAGGGGGCCCTCCGGACCGGGGAGCTGTTTTTT
once	TRBV5-1	-	TRBJ1-1	CASSPGDSRVLTEAFF	TGCGCCAGCAGCCCCGGCGATAGCCGGGTATTGACTGAAGCTTTCTTT
-	TRBV5-1	-	TRBJ1-4	CASSEQGSSEKLFF	TGCGCCAGCAGCGAGCAGGGATCATCTGAAAAACTGTTTTTT
-	TRBV10-3	-	TRBJ2-3	CAISRWMEADTQYF	TGTGCCATCAGCCGGTGGATGGAGGCAGATACGCAGTATTTT
-	TRBV20-1	TRBD2	TRBJ2-3	CSASSGYASGGRTDTQYF	TGCAGTGCTAGTTCAGGGTATGCTAGCGGGGGCCGCACAGATACGCAGTATTTT
-	TRBV29-1	-	TRBJ1-2	CSVTGTGTNYGYTF	TGCAGCGTTACCGGGACTGGAACTAACTATGGCTACACCTTC
-	TRBV9	-	TRBJ1-1	CASSPQGLVTEAFF	TGTGCCAGCAGCCCACAGGGATTGGTCACTGAAGCTTTCTTT
-	TRBV5-1	TRBD1	TRBJ2-2	CASSPPGQGYTGELFF	TGCGCCAGCAGCCCTCCGGGACAGGGGTACACCGGGGAGCTGTTTTTT
-	TRBV3-1/TRBV3-2	-	TRBJ1-6	CASSQESSNSPLHF	TGTGCCAGCAGCCAAGAGAGTTCCAATTCACCCCTCCACTTT
-	TRBV12-3/TRBV12-4	-	TRBJ1-6	CASSSGSDSPLHF	TGTGCCAGCAGTTCAGGTTCGGATTCACCCCTCCACTTT
-	TRBV3-1/TRBV3-2	TRBD1	TRBJ1-1	CASRRQGAAYTEAFF	TGTGCCAGCAGGCGGCAGGGGGCGGCGTACACTGAAGCTTTCTTT
-	TRBV14	TRBD1	TRBJ1-2	CASSSDRAYGYTF	TGTGCCAGCAGCTCGGACAGGGCGTATGGCTACACCTTC
once	TRBV4-1	-	TRBJ1-2	CASSQPWPGGALGYTF	TGCGCCAGCAGCCAACCGTGGCCGGGGGGCGCGCTTGGCTACACCTTC
once	TRBV29-1	-	TRBJ1-4	CSASATNEKLFF	TGCAGCGCTTCAGCAACTAATGAAAAACTGTTTTTT
-	TRBV30	-	TRBJ1-6	CAWSVGAPPRPLHF	TGTGCCTGGAGTGTGGGGGCGCCCCCCAGGCCCCTCCACTTT
-	TRBV2	TRBD1	TRBJ1-2	CASSEVGTGLGYTF	TGTGCCAGCAGTGAAGTGGGGACAGGGCTGGGCTACACCTTC
-	TRBV5-1	TRBD1	TRBJ2-1	CASSLGQGAYNEQFF	TGCGCCAGCAGCTTAGGACAGGGGGCGTACAATGAGCAGTTCTTC
-	TRBV2	TRBD2	TRBJ2-1	CASSETSDEQFF	TGTGCCAGCAGCGAGACTAGCGATGAGCAGTTCTTC
-	TRBV30	-	TRBJ2-2	CARGQLTGELFF	TGTGCCCGAGGACAGCTAACCGGGGAGCTGTTTTTT
-	TRBV6-5	TRBD1	TRBJ1-2	CASRQQGAGGYTF	TGTGCCAGCAGGCAACAGGGGGCTGGAGGCTACACCTTC
-	TRBV18	TRBD1	TRBJ1-2	CASSDTGVQGYTF	TGTGCCAGCTCAGACACAGGGGTCCAAGGCTACACCTTC
-	TRBV19	-	TRBJ1-2	CASMTGMLQPGYGYTF	TGTGCCAGTATGACGGGTATGCTTCAGCCCGGTTATGGCTACACCTTC
-	TRBV20-1	-	TRBJ2-5	CSAQKRETQYF	TGCAGTGCCCAAAAGCGAGAGACCCAGTACTTC
-	TRBV18	TRBD1	TRBJ1-4	CASSPGTGWSEKLFF	TGTGCCAGCTCACCAGGGACAGGGTGGAGTGAAAAACTGTTTTTT
-	TRBV18	-	TRBJ1-1	CASSPGAAEAFF	TGTGCCAGCTCACCGGGGGCGGCTGAAGCTTTCTTT
-	TRBV29-1	TRBD1	TRBJ2-3	CSVAHTGGRDTQYF	TGCAGCGTTGCCCATACAGGGGGGAGGGATACGCAGTATTTT
-	TRBV20-1	-	TRBJ1-2	CSASHPGGYTF	TGCAGTGCTAGTCATCCGGGAGGCTACACCTTC
-	TRBV7-9	TRBD1	TRBJ2-7	CASRFRGTGAEEQYF	TGTGCCAGCAGGTTTCGCGGGACAGGGGCAGAAGAGCAGTACTTC
-	TRBV19	-	TRBJ2-6	CASAGSGANVLTF	TGTGCCAGTGCCGGGTCTGGGGCCAACGTCCTGACTTTC
-	TRBV5-1	-	TRBJ1-4	CASSPDRSTNEKLFF	TGCGCCAGCAGCCCAGACAGATCGACTAATGAAAAACTGTTTTTT
-	TRBV6-5	TRBD1	TRBJ1-4	CASSHRTGGDEKLFF	TGTGCCAGCAGTCACAGGACAGGGGGAGATGAAAAACTGTTTTTT
once	TRBV19	-	TRBJ2-2	CASFARGTNTGELFF	TGTGCCAGCTTTGCGAGAGGGACGAACACCGGGGAGCTGTTTTTT
-	TRBV6-2/TRBV6-3	-	TRBJ2-6	CASSPHRAYSSSGANVLTF	TGTGCCAGCAGCCCCCACAGGGCTTACTCTAGCTCTGGGGCCAACGTCCTGACTTTC
-	TRBV7-8	TRBD1	TRBJ2-1	CASSNPGQGVNEQFF	TGTGCCAGCAGCAATCCGGGACAGGGGGTCAATGAGCAGTTCTTC